This note documents a single T cell receptor beta chain sequence. These data are taken from a study of blood T cell repertoires in COVID-19. Study as a whole: PBMCs, B-cell-depleted T cells, or T cells provided the cDNA or gDNA that made up the material.

V was trimmed by 5 bases and J by 7 bases, leaving 12 bases between them. Germline assignment: CDR1 WSHSY and CDR2 SAAADI. This CDR3 contains 13 residues. Clones were read by immunoSEQ multiplex PCR, and TCRdb kept only the in-frame ones, dropping some. The sample lists fewer than 200,000 clones; around 80% were seen once. Source material: peripheral blood. This TCR derives from a woman aged 80 or over with acute or convalescent COVID-19. The V gene is TRBV10-2, the J gene TRBJ1-5; possible D gene TRBD1, 5 bases. Here the CDR3 DNA reads TGCGCCAGCAGTCCGGGACTTAAGCAGCCCCAGCATTTT. Its translation is CASSPGLKQPQHF.